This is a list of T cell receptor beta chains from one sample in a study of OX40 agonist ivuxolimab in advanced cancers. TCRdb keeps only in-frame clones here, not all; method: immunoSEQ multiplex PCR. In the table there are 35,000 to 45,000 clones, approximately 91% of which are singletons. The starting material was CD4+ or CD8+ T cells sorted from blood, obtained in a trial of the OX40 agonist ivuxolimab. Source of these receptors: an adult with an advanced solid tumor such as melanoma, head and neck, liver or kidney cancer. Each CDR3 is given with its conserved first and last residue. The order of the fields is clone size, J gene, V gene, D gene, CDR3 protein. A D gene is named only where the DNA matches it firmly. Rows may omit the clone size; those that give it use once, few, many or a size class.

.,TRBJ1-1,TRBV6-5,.,CASSYYVESAEAFF
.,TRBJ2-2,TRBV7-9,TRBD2,CASSSSWVAGRTGELFF
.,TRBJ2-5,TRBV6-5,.,CASRLEGFLETQYF
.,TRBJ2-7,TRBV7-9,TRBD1,CASSLDRGRFYEQYF
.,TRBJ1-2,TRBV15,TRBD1,CATSRSGTGSAGYTF
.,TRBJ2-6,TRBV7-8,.,CASSLGPVSGANVLTF
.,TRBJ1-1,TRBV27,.,CASSFRENTEAFF
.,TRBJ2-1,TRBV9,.,CASSTHGRWSDEQFF
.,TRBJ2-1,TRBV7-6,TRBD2,CASSSWTSGKEQFF
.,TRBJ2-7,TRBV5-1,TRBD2,CASSLASGDLYEQYF
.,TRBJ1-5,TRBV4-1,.,CASSQEIGQTQPQHF
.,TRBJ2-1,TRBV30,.,CAWSLGTGNEQFF
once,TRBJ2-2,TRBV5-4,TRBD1,CASSHRTGPPNTGELFF
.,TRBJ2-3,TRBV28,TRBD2,CASSPLAGGLADTQYF
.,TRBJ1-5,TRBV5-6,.,CASSPAGEGQPQHF
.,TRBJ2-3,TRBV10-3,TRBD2,CAISVRGHEASGSRGTDTQYF
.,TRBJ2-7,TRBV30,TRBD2,CAWCNRRTSGNYEQYF
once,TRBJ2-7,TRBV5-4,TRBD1,CASSVGTGDYEQYF
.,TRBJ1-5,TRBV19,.,CATWGQDNQPQHF
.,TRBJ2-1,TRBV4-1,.,CASSPDPGSSYNEQFF
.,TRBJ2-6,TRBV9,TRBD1,CASSARDRGLSGANVLTF
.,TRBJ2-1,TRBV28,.,CASRARGGFNEQFF